This T cell receptor (beta chain) was identified in a study of CD8+ T cells in alopecia areata (dated by TCRdb to about 2018). For the wider study: Skin from C3H/HeJ donors with spontaneous alopecia (roughly 6-13 months old) was grafted onto female C3H/HeJ recipients that were roughly 6-11 weeks old. To study T cell clonal expansion in alopecia areata, the researchers applied high-throughput TCRbeta sequencing to both the C3H/HeJ mouse model and human patients. Scalp tissue and sorted CD4+ and CD8+ peripheral blood T cells from patchy and totalis/universalis alopecia areata patients and from healthy controls were covered by human TCRbeta sequencing. immunoSEQ multiplex PCR using 35 Vbeta forward primers and 13 Jbeta reverse primers was used to amplify TCRbeta CDR3 regions. RNA was obtained with the PAXgene miRNA kit for fixed scalp, the miRNeasy kit for PBMCs, and the RNeasy kit for mouse skin. Scalp clonality was compared across normal scalp (n=4), patchy alopecia areata scalp (n=8), and alopecia totalis/universalis scalp (n=8). Overall study results and their limits: Lesional scalp, especially in alopecia totalis/universalis, showed higher clonality and more expanded CD8+ clones than normal scalp, suggesting antigenic drive. Compared with mice, TCR sequences shared between patients were less clear, possibly partly because of HLA diversity across the patient population. Unlike mouse skin, where gammadelta T cells dominate, normal human skin contains resident alphabeta T cells that get sequenced too, which complicates analysis of the scalp TCR repertoire.

With regard to this clone: Its antigen remains unidentified. A much larger clone differs from this one at a single base, so this may be a read error. Gene designations and germline sequences in this entry are those of the mouse. The CDR3 end falls 4 residues outside the read, so it is completed with the germline J gene.

The CDR3 contains 13 residues, cysteine and phenylalanine counted. Of the CDR3's DNA, 27 bases were read; they are in frame from base 1. Trimming at the junction amounts to 5 bases on V and 0 bases on J, and the germline ends lie 9 bases apart. The germline V gene gives CDR1 as NSHNY and CDR2 as SYGAGN. Preparation of the library involved the immunoSEQ multiplex PCR assay. RNA was extracted from all samples and reverse transcribed into cDNA as template for TCR sequencing. First-strand cDNA was synthesized using SuperScript III with a 2:1 mix of oligo-dT and random hexamers. Amplification bias was assessed with a synthetic immune receptor repertoire, and residual bias was removed computationally. Libraries were sequenced on Illumina HiSeq with 60 bp reads covering the CDR3, read from J toward V. The study's own analysis went as follows. Raw reads were preprocessed to remove errors, and CDR3 was defined according to IMGT conventions as the region from the conserved cysteine to phenylalanine. Clonality was calculated as 1 minus Shannon entropy normalized by log2 of the number of productive unique TCRs. CD4 or CD8 identity of scalp clones was inferred by cross-referencing scalp TCRbeta sequences with sorted blood CD4 and CD8 repertoires. The table was pulled from immuneACCESS by TCRdb, which kept in-frame rearrangements only. Such tables lose some clones; where checked, under half of the loss comes from unresolved V genes, and the rest has no known cause. V, J and clone size are those of that table, while D and trimming were read from the DNA. The sample counts about 120,000 clones, each observed more than once. Around a fifth of the sample goes to the ten largest clones.

The sequence joins TRBV13-1 to TRBJ2-7; 6 matching bases give a weak D call of TRBD1. The receptor was derived from a C3H/HeJ mouse with alopecia areata. Mice of this strain carry the MHC haplotype H2-k. The specimen sequenced was lesional skin. The CDR3 protein is CASRLTGSYEQYF. The part of the CDR3 DNA that was read is TGTGCCAGCAGGCTGACAGGCTCCTAT.